This T cell receptor beta chain was obtained from a study of glioma-infiltrating T cells after dendritic cell vaccination. This clone was picked up one time. Some clones are missing from TCRdb's copy, which holds only in-frame ones; the method was immunoSEQ multiplex PCR. Here the sample spans some 100,000 clones, 79% being singletons. The CDR3 is made up of 14 amino acids. Germline V gene sequence: CDR1 SEHNR, CDR2 FQNEAQ (reference sequence). The trim removed 4 bases at V and 4 bases at J, leaving 2 bases unmatched. The sequence came from a human donor with glioblastoma. Sample: blood, taken before dendritic cell vaccination. The gene calls are TRBV7-9 and TRBJ2-5, with 11 bases that match TRBD2. The CDR3 DNA reads as TGTGCCAGCAGCTCCCTAGCGGGGGGAGAGACCCAGTACTTC. It codes for CASSSLAGGETQYF. The full variable domain, completed using reference TRBV7-9 and TRBJ2-5, is DTGVSQNPRHKITKRGQNVTFRCDPISEHNRLYWYRQTLGQGPEFLTYFQNEAQLEKSRLLSDRFSAERPKGSFSTLEIQRTEQGDSAMYLCASSSLAGGETQYFGPGTRLLVL.